The clone carrying this T cell receptor (beta chain) came up a few times. A sample-barcoded 5' primer and a J-beta primer mix were used in a second PCR of roughly 7 to 11 cycles. The authors tagged each cDNA molecule using a template-switch adaptor with 12 random nucleotides. TCRdb reprocessed the 5' RACE reads via MiXCR and lists one record per CDR3 protein. The data contain about 730,000 distinct CDR3 sequences, approximately 43% of them singletons. Extraction yielded at least 6 micrograms of total RNA per sample. The CDR3 sequence is 16 residues long. CDR1 is SGHDT, CDR2 YYEEEE, per germline. J lost 3 bases, V lost 1 base, and 7 bases had no gene match. These data are taken from a study of blood T cells in healthy people across ages.

This sequence was found in a woman aged 55-69 years in good health. The sample taken for sequencing was blood. The V gene is TRBV5-6, the J gene TRBJ2-1; 7 bases map to TRBD1. CDR3 protein: CASSLWVTGLYNEQFF. CDR3 nucleotide sequence: TGTGCCAGCAGCTTGTGGGTGACAGGGCTCTACAATGAGCAGTTCTTC.